The clone carrying this T cell receptor beta chain was seen a handful of times. Its antigen is undetermined. One entry per CDR3 protein results from TCRdb running MiXCR on the 5' RACE reads. The table lists 70,000 to 95,000 distinct CDR3 sequences, about 15% of them singletons. This sample is part of a study of early T cells in non-severe SARS-CoV-2 infection. General observations from the study: A preference for anti-spike CD8 responses marked VDJdb matching, which missed private and CD4 specificities.

The CDR3 is 12 residues long. The germline V gene encodes CDR1 SQVTM and CDR2 ANQGSEA. J lost 12 bases, V lost 2 bases, and 9 bases had no gene match. The sequence derives from an adult who was a healthcare worker with PCR-confirmed SARS-CoV-2 infection or an uninfected control (not recorded which). The sample comprised whole blood. The chain carries TRBV29-1 and TRBJ1-1; 7 bases are a match to TRBD1. CDR3 amino acids: CSVERGREGPFF. As DNA, the CDR3 is TGCAGCGTTGAAAGGGGGCGGGAGGGGCCTTTCTTT.